This record concerns one TCR beta chain sequence. Original analysis: Nucleated cell number was recorded as an estimate derived from reference gene primer amplification. Produced via immunoSEQ multiplex PCR; TCRdb's table is partial and in-frame only. V, J and clone size are taken as reported in that table, and D and trimming were inferred from the DNA itself. This table has about 270,000 clones, less than 90% appearing once. CDR1 is MNHNS, CDR2 SASEGT, per germline. V was clipped by 1 base and J by 5 bases, with 9 bases between them. The CDR3 has 14 amino acids. This entry comes from a study of blood T cell repertoires in COVID-19. For the study at large: Collection of acute and convalescent COVID-19 samples took place in the United States, Italy and Spain. PBMCs, B-cell-depleted T cells, or T cells were the source of the cDNA or gDNA that made up the material.

V is TRBV6-1 and J is TRBJ1-5, with unresolved D. Source material: peripheral blood. This receptor was identified in a man between 60 and 75 years old who had recovered from COVID-19. Here the CDR3 reads CASSEGGNDQPQHF. In nucleotides, the CDR3 is TGTGCCAGCAGTGAAGGAGGGAATGATCAGCCCCAGCATTTT.